This is a list of T cell receptor beta chains from one sample in a study of blood T cell repertoires in COVID-19. The assay was immunoSEQ multiplex PCR, and TCRdb's table has in-frame clones only and misses some. The data contain approximately 150,000 clones, just under 85% of them singletons. Source material: peripheral blood. The receptors shown here come from a woman over 75 with COVID-19, enrolled during active disease. Both conserved end residues are part of each CDR3. Each record gives: J gene, D gene, V gene, clone size, CDR3 protein, CDR3 DNA. D genes are given only for firm matches. Size tells how often a clone was seen (once, few, many) or the class of an expanded clone, and some rows leave it out.

TRBJ2-5 - TRBV5-1 - CASSSGGFETQYF TGCGCCAGCAGCTCAGGGGGGTTTGAGACCCAGTACTTC
TRBJ2-3 TRBD2 TRBV6-6 - CASSSAERESDTQYF TGTGCCAGCAGTTCTGCGGAGCGGGAGTCCGATACGCAGTATTTT
TRBJ1-4 - TRBV3-1/TRBV3-2 once CASSHDQTATNEKLFF TGTGCCAGCAGCCATGACCAGACAGCAACTAATGAAAAACTGTTTTTT
TRBJ2-1 - TRBV5-5 once CASRRSLAPYNEQFF TGTGCCAGCCGTCGCTCACTAGCTCCCTACAATGAGCAGTTCTTC
TRBJ1-3 - TRBV19 - CASTPGGTGNTIYF TGTGCCAGTACCCCTGGGGGGACTGGAAACACCATATATTTT
TRBJ1-1 - TRBV6-6 - CASSYGQSYEAFF TGTGCCAGCAGTTACGGACAGTCCTATGAAGCTTTCTTT
TRBJ2-7 TRBD2 TRBV9 - CASSVSASGFSYEQYF TGTGCCAGCAGCGTGAGTGCTAGCGGTTTTTCCTACGAGCAGTACTTC
TRBJ2-5 TRBD2 TRBV6-1 - CASSELAGGEETQYF TGTGCCAGCAGTGAACTAGCGGGAGGGGAAGAGACCCAGTACTTC
TRBJ1-2 - TRBV6-1 - CASSEGGYGYTF TGTGCCAGCAGTGAGGGGGGCTATGGCTACACCTTC
TRBJ2-2 - TRBV5-1 - CASSLERVSNTGELFF TGCGCCAGCAGCTTGGAACGGGTTTCGAACACCGGGGAGCTGTTTTTT
TRBJ1-1 - TRBV7-3 many CASSLFGDIGSEAFF TGTGCCAGCAGCTTATTCGGGGATATAGGCTCTGAAGCTTTCTTT
TRBJ1-2 TRBD1 TRBV6-6 - CASSYLQGGGYTF TGTGCCAGCAGTTACTTACAGGGGGGAGGATACACCTTC
TRBJ2-1 - TRBV14 - CASSQVLRGEQFF TGTGCCAGCAGCCAAGTTCTCAGGGGTGAGCAGTTCTTC
TRBJ1-1 - TRBV6-5 - CPNYPGQYTEAFF TGTCCAAACTACCCAGGACAATACACTGAAGCTTTCTTT
TRBJ2-7 - TRBV5-1 - CASSLGGGDSYEQYF TGCGCCAGCAGCTTGGGAGGGGGTGACTCCTACGAGCAGTACTTC
TRBJ1-5 - TRBV11-2 - CASSPGGTFYQPQHF TGTGCCAGCAGCCCAGGTGGCACGTTCTATCAGCCCCAGCATTTT
TRBJ2-2 TRBD2 TRBV27 - CASSPAASGRPLMRAGELFF TGTGCCAGCAGCCCTGCGGCTAGCGGGAGGCCCCTTATGAGGGCCGGGGAGCTGTTTTTT
TRBJ1-5 - TRBV9 - CASSIGRDQPQHF TGTGCCAGCAGCATCGGCAGGGATCAGCCCCAGCATTTT
TRBJ1-5 - TRBV27 - CASTPDQPQHF TGTGCCAGCACCCCTGATCAGCCCCAGCATTTT
TRBJ2-3 - TRBV20-1 once CSASGASRYSGSSTDTQYF TGCAGTGCTAGTGGGGCCTCAAGATATAGCGGCTCTAGCACAGATACGCAGTATTTT
TRBJ2-3 TRBD2 TRBV5-1 - CASSLSGGASDTQYF TGCGCCAGCAGCTTAAGCGGGGGGGCGTCAGATACGCAGTATTTT
TRBJ1-6 - TRBV5-1 - CASSLTGLLNSPLHF TGCGCCAGCAGCCTAACAGGGTTACTTAATTCACCCCTCCACTTT
TRBJ1-1 TRBD1 TRBV5-1 - CASIPRQGAADTEAFF TGCGCCAGCATACCAAGACAGGGGGCCGCTGACACTGAAGCTTTCTTT